This T cell receptor (beta chain) is from a study of T cells in Graves' hyperthyroidism and ophthalmopathy. Study results and limitations: Blood samples included most of the expanded thyroid clonotypes exceeding 0.001. Model-based prediction identified ophthalmopathy a median 6.5 months prior to its onset.

This clonotype was found many times. Its target is unknown. V trimming: 7 bases; J trimming: 4 bases; junction bases outside the gene matches: 15. This CDR3 region has 19 residues. RNA transcripts were the template for amplifying TCR beta CDR3 regions. RT-PCR in the first round (using the HTBI primer set) targeted the TCR CDR3. TCRdb ran MiXCR on the multiplex PCR reads and lists one entry per CDR3 protein. The sample has more than 500,000 distinct CDR3 sequences; 15% to 20% are singletons. Cells are PBMCs isolated from more than 8.5 ml of fresh blood. This chain connects TRBV12-3 or TRBV12-4 to TRBJ2-3, with TRBD2 identical over 15 bases. Sequencing was carried out using blood. The sequence came from a woman aged 25 to 39 with Graves' ophthalmopathy. Here the CDR3 reads CASTSPYGTSGRRPDTQYF. CDR3 in DNA: TGTGCCAGCACCTCTCCCTATGGGACTAGCGGGAGGCGGCCAGATACGCAGTATTTT.